This note documents a single T cell receptor (beta chain) sequence. Its antigen is unidentified. With V trimmed by 3 bases and J by 7 bases, 2 bases remained unmatched. This CDR3 has 13 residues. Germline loops: CDR1 KGHSH, CDR2 LQKENI. Here immunoSEQ multiplex PCR was the method, and the copy in TCRdb shows in-frame clones only, minus some. The sample has 150,000 to 200,000 clones; 70% to 90% are singletons. These data belong to a study of T cell responses to AZD1222 COVID-19 vaccine. Overall study: Second-dose recipients at about 4 or about 12 weeks were treated as one pooled group.

Study-level findings and limits: Repertoire sampling happened only post peak T cell response.

The V gene is TRBV18, the J gene TRBJ2-2; 7 bases match TRBD1. Sequencing used peripheral blood, obtained on day 0 of AZD1222 vaccination. This clonotype was obtained from an adult in good health. CDR3 sequence (DNA): TGTGCCAGCTCACCCCAGGGGGTCGGGGAGCTGTTTTTT. As protein: CASSPQGVGELFF.